This record looks at one T cell receptor beta chain sequence and its context. This clone was picked up one time. Its antigen remains undetermined. Base-call qualities are not available, and no considerably larger clone is one nucleotide away. The data originate from a study of shared clonotypes between healthy human individuals (dated by TCRdb to between 2020 and 2021). Context from the whole study: Two women and a few men aged 18 to 49 years were included in the cohort. For each donor, three plates each were used for CD4 naive and CD4 memory, two plates were used for CD8 naive, and one plate was used for CD8 memory. To increase sequencing depth and limit assay-specific biases, TCR repertoire library preparation and sequencing were carried out by different laboratories using diverse techniques. To estimate repertoire size and how much clonotypes are shared between individuals, the study performed deep sequencing of blood TCR repertoires from a handful of healthy adults. Per donor, leukapheresis produced somewhere between about 0.9 and 10 billion PBMCs.

TCR CDR3 regions were amplified from genomic DNA by multiplex PCR using the deep immunoSEQ assay. Extracted genomic DNA from each cell subset was distributed evenly across all wells of several immunoSEQ 96-well plates, and each plate was treated as a replicate. For sorted subsets, approximately 190 ng of genomic DNA, equivalent to 25,000 to 35,000 T cell genomes, went into each replicate PCR. Purified libraries were measured with a Qubit 3.0 fluorometer, size-checked on a Bioanalyzer 2100, and measured again with the KAPA Library Quantification kit. Every immunoSEQ 96-well plate was sequenced on a dedicated single-read 150-cycle Illumina NextSeq 550 flow cell. In the paper's pipeline: The immunoSEQ output contained only junctional sequences without quality scores, so filtering could not match that applied to full-length reads. Sequences were annotated with PyIR, a Python wrapper for IgBLAST v1.9, and V/J genes and CDR3 were assigned using IMGT germline references. Any read was removed if the V/J assignment was weak (E-value above 1e-6), the CDR3 was missing, or the read contained stop codons, out-of-frame junctions, or ambiguous translated residues. V3J clonotypes were defined as sequences sharing an identical inferred V gene, J gene, and CDR3 amino acid sequence. The percentage overlap between two repertoires was calculated by dividing the number of shared unique clonotypes by the size of the smaller repertoire. Repertoire richness was assessed with RTK rarefaction, the Chao1 estimator, and Recon v2.1 estimates of unobserved clonotypes. Generation probabilities were computed with OLGA for all TCRbeta clonotypes obtained by the gDNA method from several donors. TCRdb limited this immuneACCESS table to in-frame rearrangements with V and J called. A share of clones is missing; checked studies link under half to unresolved V genes, and the rest is unexplained. For V, J and clone size, that table is used; D and trimming come from the DNA. The table for this sample lists roughly 1,800,000 clones; 85% to 95% of them were counted only once. The ten most abundant clones make up roughly 1.2% of the sample.

Summary of the overall study and its limitations: When a few donors were compared, the shared fraction of clonotypes was around 5% for naive CD4, around 4% for naive CD8, 2% to 2.5% for memory CD4, and under 0.5% for memory CD8. Incomplete sequencing was indicated by rarefaction of sorted-subset datasets, despite the large sequencing depth. Sampling was restricted to blood, and TCR repertoires in tissues likely differ from the TCR repertoires found in blood. The genetic and exposure-history diversity represented was limited by the small number of donors. Pairwise subsampling led to the expectation that sequencing depth would affect the degree of clonotype sharing among donors. Naive subsets generally had larger estimated clonotype richness than memory subsets did. Compared with non-shared clonotypes, clonotypes shared by all four sorted-subset donors had higher generation probabilities.

For the CD8 naive samples, CD45RO-negative cells were positively selected for CCR7, yielding a CD45RA+CCR7+ population from which TemRA cells were excluded. The donors were healthy, HIV-negative adults who had no recently reported acute infections or vaccinations. Every donor was a Caucasian adult living in Nashville, Tennessee, USA. Blood was collected by leukapheresis, and PBMCs were isolated by Ficoll-Histopaque density gradient centrifugation and then cryopreserved in liquid nitrogen vapor phase. Purity and quantity of every magnetically sorted T cell population were checked by analytical flow cytometry. From each sorted fraction, genomic DNA was isolated and quantified by UV absorbance on a Nanodrop 2000c. Reading the germline V gene (reference sequence) gives CDR1 SGHNT and CDR2 YYREEE. Trimming costs V 3 bases and J 4 bases, and their ends lie 10 bases apart. The CDR3, from cysteine to phenylalanine, totals 13 residues. Only the CDR3 part of the read is kept: 39 bases, read in frame from the first base.

Specimen: naive CD8+ T cells sorted from blood. Explained via the paper, the cell subset or site label denotes: CD45RA+CCR7+. Recombination connected TRBV5-4 to TRBJ2-5; no confident D gene assignment can be made. This clonotype was sampled from a man aged 18 to 35 in good health. The nucleotide sequence reads TGTGCCAGCAGCTACGGACGGGCAGAGACCCAGTACTTC. This yields the protein CASSYGRAETQYF.